The clone carrying this T cell receptor beta chain was seen a handful of times. The data belong to a study of response to subunit inactivated influenza vaccine. TCRdb itself ran the RT-PCR reads through MiXCR, one entry per CDR3 protein. Seen here are roughly 700,000 distinct CDR3 sequences, more than 11% observed once, and the top ten hold 5.5% to 7%. This TCR was sampled from a man aged 45-60 years who received an inactivated influenza vaccine. Source: PBMCs from blood, taken 14 days before vaccination.

CDR3 loop: CASSSRQGGEQYF. The CDR3 DNA reads TGTGCCAGCAGTTCAAGACAGGGAGGCGAGCAGTACTTC. This chain joins TRBV27 and TRBJ2-7; a weak D match, TRBD1 (7 bases). V was cut by 4 bases and J by 6 bases, with 13 bases left in between. The germline gives CDR1 MNHEY, CDR2 SMNVEV (reference sequence). The CDR3 contains 13 residues.